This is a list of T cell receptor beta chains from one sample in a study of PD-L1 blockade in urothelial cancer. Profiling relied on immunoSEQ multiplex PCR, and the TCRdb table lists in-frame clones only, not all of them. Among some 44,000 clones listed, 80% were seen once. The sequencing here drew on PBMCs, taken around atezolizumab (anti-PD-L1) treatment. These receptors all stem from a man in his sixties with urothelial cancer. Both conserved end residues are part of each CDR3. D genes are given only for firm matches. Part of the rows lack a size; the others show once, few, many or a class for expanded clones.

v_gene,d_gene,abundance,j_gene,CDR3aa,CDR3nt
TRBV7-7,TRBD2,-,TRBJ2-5,CASSLGGTSQETQYF,TGTGCTAGCAGCCTCGGGGGGACTTCCCAAGAGACCCAGTACTTC
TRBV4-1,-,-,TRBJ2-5,CASSQGAETQYF,TGCGCCAGCAGCCAAGGGGCAGAGACCCAGTACTTC
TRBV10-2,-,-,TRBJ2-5,CASSEAGTGETQYF,TGCGCCAGCAGTGAGGCGGGAACAGGAGAGACCCAGTACTTC
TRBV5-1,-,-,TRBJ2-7,CASSLSPRDSHYEQYF,TGCGCCAGCAGCTTGAGTCCAAGGGACTCCCACTACGAGCAGTACTTC
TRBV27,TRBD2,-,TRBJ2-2,CASTLRGGRAERATGELFF,TGTGCCAGCACCCTCAGGGGCGGGAGGGCCGAAAGAGCCACCGGGGAGCTGTTTTTT
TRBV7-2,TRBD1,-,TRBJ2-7,CASSQSPGTGGEQYF,TGTGCCAGCAGCCAGAGCCCCGGGACAGGGGGCGAGCAGTACTTC
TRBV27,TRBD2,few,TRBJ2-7,CASRRGLEGYEQYF,TGTGCCAGCAGACGCGGACTAGAAGGGTACGAGCAGTACTTC
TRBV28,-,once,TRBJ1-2,CASRYRDGYTF,TGTGCCAGCAGGTACAGGGATGGCTACACCTTC
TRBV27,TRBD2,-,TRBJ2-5,CASSLTRREGRETQYF,TGTGCCAGCAGTTTAACGAGGCGGGAGGGCCGGGAGACCCAGTACTTC
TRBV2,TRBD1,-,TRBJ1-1,CASSRDRGRAFF,TGTGCCAGCAGTCGGGACAGGGGGCGGGCTTTCTTT
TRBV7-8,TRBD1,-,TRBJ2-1,CASSLPPTGGNEQFF,TGTGCCAGCAGCTTGCCCCCGACAGGGGGGAATGAGCAGTTCTTC
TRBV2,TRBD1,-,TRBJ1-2,CASRDPGTGNRGYTF,TGTGCCAGCAGGGATCCCGGGACAGGGAATCGCGGCTACACCTTC